The clone carrying this T cell receptor beta chain appeared many times. Its cognate antigen is unknown. This sample stems from a study of spatial heterogeneity in lung cancer. The wider study: Available PBMC from follow-up, collected a median of around two years after resection, underwent sequencing. Findings and limits, study-wide: At resection, ubiquitous expanded tumor TCRs appeared in blood more than at follow-up.

Stated time point: blood at routine non-recurrence follow-up after resection. Tumor, nontumor lung or frozen PBMC supplied whole RNA, sequenced without sorting. From germline, CDR1 is SNHLY and CDR2 FYNNEI. The CDR3 extends over 14 amino acids. Trimming took 5 bases from V and 7 from J; bases not matched to a gene: 8. A distinct unique molecular identifier was carried by each TCR cDNA molecule. One entry per CDR3 protein, called by TCRdb with MiXCR from the 5' RACE reads. The table records 40,000 to 50,000 distinct CDR3 sequences, about 11% of them present only once. The rearrangement joins TRBV2 to TRBJ1-2; 9 nucleotides match TRBD1. The specimen was PBMCs, collected at follow-up. The receptor was derived from a female donor with early-stage non-small cell lung cancer. CDR3 coding DNA: TGTGCCAGCAGTACAGGACAGGGGACTACTGGCTACACCTTC. It translates to CASSTGQGTTGYTF. The whole variable domain, filled in from reference TRBV2 and TRBJ1-2, reads EPEVTQTPSHQVTQMGQEVILRCVPISNHLYFYWYRQILGQKVEFLVSFYNNEISEKSEIFDDQFSVERPDGSNFTLKIRSTKLEDSAMYFCASSTGQGTTGYTFGSGTRLTVV.